The clone carrying this T cell receptor (beta chain) came up many times. The antigen remains undetermined. Libraries used roughly 18,000 to 1,100,000 sorted naive CD8 T cells and 10%, 30% or 50% RNA input. In the sort, naive CD8 T cells were defined as CD8+CD4-CCR7+CD45RA+. Preparation of the bulk TCR libraries relied on previously described methods and listed TCR primers. TCRdb processed the PCR reads anew with MiXCR; each CDR3 protein has one entry. The sample has about 640,000 distinct CDR3 sequences, 20% seen once. Germline CDR1 reads LNHDA; CDR2 reads SQIVND (reference sequence). V trimming: 3 bases; J trimming: 2 bases; junction bases outside the gene matches: 5. The CDR3 has 15 residues. The data are from a study of molecular identifiers for immune sequencing clone quantification. Study results and caveats: Among about a million naive cells, spiked Jurkat TCR RNA from a single cell was reportedly detectable.

The sequenced sample consisted of naive CD8+ T cells from blood, with Jurkat cell RNA spiked in. This sample's subset: FACS-sorted CD8+CD4-CCR7+CD45RA+ naive T cells. The chain employs TRBV19 and TRBJ2-7, with TRBD2 identical over 9 bases. This clonotype originated in a human donor in good health. Some libraries in this study had Jurkat cell RNA spiked in. This CDR3 reads CASSIGGRAAYEQYF. The CDR3 region has the DNA TGTGCCAGTAGTATTGGCGGGAGGGCGGCCTACGAGCAGTACTTC.